Below, 5 T cell receptor beta chains from the same sample are listed, as sequenced in a study of blood T cell repertoires in COVID-19. Clones were read by immunoSEQ multiplex PCR, and TCRdb kept only the in-frame ones, dropping some. The sample includes a few hundred thousand clones, 75% to 90% of them seen just once. The sequencing input was PBMCs or T cells enriched from blood (not recorded which). These receptors were taken from a man aged 25 to 45 who had recovered from COVID-19.

The chain employs TRBV30 and TRBJ1-3; TRBD1 matches at 8 bases. Germline loops: CDR1 GTSNPN, CDR2 SVGIG (reference sequence). The V gene end was trimmed by 5 bases and the J gene end by 0 bases; junction bases not matched to a gene: 3. CDR3 length equals 14 residues. The CDR3 here is CAWGQGISGNTIYF. The CDR3 DNA is TGTGCCTGGGGACAGGGCATCTCTGGAAACACCATATATTTT.

The CDR3 region has the DNA TGTGCCAGTAAGGGAGGGCTAGCAATGGGCAATGAGCAGTTCTTC. Translated, it gives CASKGGLAMGNEQFF. V and J are TRBV19 and TRBJ2-1, with 7 bases fitting TRBD2. From germline, CDR1 is LNHDA and CDR2 SQIVND (reference sequence). Trimming took 7 bases from V and 6 from J; bases not matched to a gene: 12. The CDR3 is made up of 15 amino acids.

J is TRBJ1-1 and V is TRBV5-1; TRBD1 matches 12 bases. This CDR3 region has 15 residues. Germline CDR1 is SGHRS and CDR2 is YFSETQ. The V gene end was trimmed by 5 bases and the J gene end by 4 bases; junction bases not matched to a gene: 6. CDR3: CASSTGQGAGTEAFF. The CDR3 region has the DNA TGCGCCAGCAGTACGGGACAGGGGGCCGGCACTGAAGCTTTCTTT. Based on the CDR3 plus reference TRBV5-1 and TRBJ1-1, the full variable domain is KAGVTQTPRYLIKTRGQQVTLSCSPISGHRSVSWYQQTPGQGLQFLFEYFSETQRNKGNFPGRFSGRQFSNSRSEMNVSTLELGDSALYLCASSTGQGAGTEAFFGQGTRLTVV.

The V and J genes are TRBV25-1 and TRBJ2-7, with D tentatively TRBD1 (7 bases). The CDR3 loop spans 17 amino acids. Trimming removed 2 bases at V and 2 bases at J, with 19 bases between. Germline-derived CDR1 and CDR2 are MGHDK and SYGVNS. The CDR3 bases are TGTGCCAGCAGTGAAATGGGTGTCGGGGGACAGACCTACGAGCAGTACTTC. Protein product: CASSEMGVGGQTYEQYF.

For the CDR3, the DNA is TGTGCCAGCAGCCCCACTAGCGGGGGGGCCCCTACTGAGCAGTTCTTC. Its protein is CASSPTSGGAPTEQFF. The V gene is TRBV11-3, the J gene TRBJ2-1; 13 bases align to TRBD2. This CDR3 region has 16 residues. Germline V gene data show CDR1 as SGHNT and CDR2 as YENEEA. J gave up 9 bases and V 5 bases, and 10 bases lay outside the gene matches. Filled out from reference TRBV11-3 and TRBJ2-1, the complete variable domain reads EAGVVQSPRYKIIEKKQPVAFWCNPISGHNTLYWYLQNLGQGPELLIRYENEEAVDDSQLPKDRFSAERLKGVDSTLKIQPAELGDSAVYLCASSPTSGGAPTEQFFGPGTRLTVL.